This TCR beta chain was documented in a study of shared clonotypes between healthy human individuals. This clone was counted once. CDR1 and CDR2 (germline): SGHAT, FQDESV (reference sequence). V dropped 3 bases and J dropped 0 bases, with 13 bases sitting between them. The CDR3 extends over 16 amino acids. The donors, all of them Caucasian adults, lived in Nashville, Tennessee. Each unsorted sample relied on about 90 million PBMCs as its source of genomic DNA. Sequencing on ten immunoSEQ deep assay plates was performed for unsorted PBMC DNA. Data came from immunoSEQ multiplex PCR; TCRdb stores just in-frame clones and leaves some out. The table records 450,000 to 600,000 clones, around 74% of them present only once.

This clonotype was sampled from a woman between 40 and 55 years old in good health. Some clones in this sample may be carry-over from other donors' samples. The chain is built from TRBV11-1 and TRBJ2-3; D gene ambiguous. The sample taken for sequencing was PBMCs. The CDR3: CASSFGGARSTDTQYF. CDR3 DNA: TGTGCCAGCAGCTTCGGTGGAGCCCGAAGCACAGATACGCAGTATTTT.